This T cell receptor (beta chain) was sequenced for a study of T cells in Graves' hyperthyroidism and ophthalmopathy. Study as a whole: Prior to any treatment, at the point of initial diagnosis, peripheral blood was collected.

Study-wide results and limits: Among thyroid clonotypes expanded above 0.001, most also appeared in blood.

Patients aged 18 to 65 with hyperthyroidism were newly diagnosed, with duration under 2 months. In the case of this clonotype: Its target is unknown.

Using RNA transcripts as the source, TCR beta CDR3 regions were amplified. TCR CDR3 regions were first amplified by RT-PCR with HTBI primers. MiXCR, run by TCRdb on the multiplex PCR reads, gives a single entry per CDR3 protein. Among 200,000 to 250,000 distinct CDR3 sequences listed, 15% to 20% were seen once. Trimming cost V 4 bases and J 0 bases, with 25 bases left between them. Per germline, CDR1 SNHLY and CDR2 FYNNEI. The CDR3 has 19 residues. Input material: blood. This TCR was recovered from a man between 50 and 59 years old with Graves' hyperthyroidism. The chain carries TRBV2 and TRBJ2-7, with D perhaps matching TRBD1 or TRBD2 (5 bases each). The CDR3: CASSVPLLFGGRGSYEQYF. CDR3 DNA: TGTGCCAGCAGTGTCCCCCTGTTGTTTGGGGGTCGGGGCTCCTACGAGCAGTACTTC.